Sequencing of this TCR beta chain was carried out in a study of shared clonotypes between healthy human individuals. General study results and limits: Although depth was large, rarefaction showed that sequencing of the sorted subsets was incomplete.

The assay used deep level. Each subset's genomic DNA was split evenly across several immunoSEQ plates. Sorted-subset replicate PCRs used approximately 190 ng of genomic DNA. This amount corresponded to about 30,000 T cell genomes. Sequencing was performed with immunoSEQ multiplex PCR; in TCRdb, only in-frame clones are kept and a portion is missing. The table lists about 2 million clones, 95% of them singletons. Details on this clone: The antigen remains undetermined.

CDR1 and CDR2 from the germline V gene are LGHNT and FRNRAP. The CDR3 length is 16 residues. With 7 bases clipped from V and 4 bases from J, the junction kept 12 bases outside the gene matches. The receptor's source is a man younger than 35 in good health. Sequences were obtained from naive CD4+ T cells sorted from blood. Described subset: CD45RA+ positively selected. The gene calls are TRBV12-5 and TRBJ1-2; 10 nucleotides match TRBD1. Written as DNA, the CDR3 is TGTGCTAGTGCCGCGTTATTGACAGGGGGCGTCTATGGCTACACCTTC. It codes for CASAALLTGGVYGYTF.